Below, one T cell receptor (beta chain) is given with its context. Random hexamers were used to reverse transcribe roughly 0.45 to 1 ug of RNA. TCRdb re-called the immunoSEQ multiplex PCR reads with MiXCR, one entry per CDR3 protein. The sample holds roughly 200,000 distinct CDR3 sequences, just under 95% seen once. The data originate from a study of CD8 T cells in Susac syndrome. TCR beta was sequenced from blood CD8+ and CD4+ T cells. The CDR3 runs to 12 residues. With 5 bases removed from V and 6 bases from J, the gap between germline ends came to 8 bases. This receptor was identified in a human donor with Susac syndrome. Material: CD4+ T cells from PBMCs. This chain connects TRBV12-3 or TRBV12-4 to TRBJ1-5; tentative D call: TRBD1 (6 bases). CDR3 region: CASSRDIQPQHF. The CDR3 coding sequence is TGTGCCAGCAGTCGGGACATTCAGCCCCAGCATTTT.